These T cell receptor beta chains were read from a single sample in a study of T cells in Graves' hyperthyroidism and ophthalmopathy. In TCRdb, the multiplex PCR reads were re-called with MiXCR into one record per CDR3 protein. In the table there are under 400,000 distinct CDR3 sequences, roughly 15% of which are singletons. Material for sequencing was blood. The receptor source for this set is a woman aged 55-75 years with Graves' ophthalmopathy. Both conserved end residues are part of each CDR3. D genes are given only for firm matches. Expanded clones are given a class, and other clones once, few, many or no size at all.

>many|.|TRBV4-1|TRBJ1-5
CASSQVTSNQPQHF
TGCGCCAGCAGCCAAGTGACAAGCAATCAGCCCCAGCATTTT
>.|TRBD1|TRBV25-1|TRBJ1-6
CASGDWDRGNSPLHF
TGTGCCAGCGGTGACTGGGACAGGGGTAATTCACCCCTCCACTTT
>few|TRBD1|TRBV5-5|TRBJ2-2
CASTRITGGFTGELFF
TGTGCCAGCACCCGGATCACAGGGGGGTTCACCGGGGAGCTGTTTTTT
>few|.|TRBV6-1|TRBJ2-7
CASSDSGGYEQYF
TGTGCCAGCAGTGACAGCGGAGGGTACGAGCAGTACTTC
>many|TRBD1|TRBV5-8|TRBJ2-1
CASSLSQTGVNEQFF
TGTGCCAGCAGCTTGAGTCAGACAGGGGTCAATGAGCAGTTCTTC
>.|TRBD1|TRBV20-1|TRBJ1-5
CSAKTGGEQPQHF
TGCAGTGCTAAAACAGGGGGCGAACAGCCCCAGCATTTT
>.|TRBD1|TRBV5-1|TRBJ2-1
CASSAGQGGHEQFF
TGCGCCAGCAGCGCGGGACAGGGTGGCCATGAGCAGTTCTTC
>many|.|TRBV30|TRBJ1-1
CAWSVLLNTEAFF
TGTGCCTGGAGTGTATTACTGAACACTGAAGCTTTCTTT
>.|TRBD1|TRBV9|TRBJ2-2
CASSGGDRANTGELFF
TGTGCCAGCAGCGGCGGGGACAGGGCAAACACCGGGGAGCTGTTTTTT
>many|.|TRBV6-5|TRBJ2-7
CASSYIGGRIHEQYF
TGTGCCAGCAGTTACATCGGGGGCAGAATCCACGAGCAGTACTTC
>.|.|TRBV9|TRBJ2-7
CASSVDGAGTYEQYF
TGTGCCAGCAGCGTAGATGGGGCGGGAACCTACGAGCAGTACTTC
>.|.|TRBV4-2|TRBJ1-2
CASGSRGQGEILNYGYTF
TGTGCCAGCGGGTCCCGTGGGCAAGGGGAGATTCTTAACTATGGCTACACCTTC
>.|.|TRBV5-1|TRBJ2-1
CAGSRAGTYNEQFF
TGCGCCGGCAGCAGGGCGGGAACCTACAATGAGCAGTTCTTC